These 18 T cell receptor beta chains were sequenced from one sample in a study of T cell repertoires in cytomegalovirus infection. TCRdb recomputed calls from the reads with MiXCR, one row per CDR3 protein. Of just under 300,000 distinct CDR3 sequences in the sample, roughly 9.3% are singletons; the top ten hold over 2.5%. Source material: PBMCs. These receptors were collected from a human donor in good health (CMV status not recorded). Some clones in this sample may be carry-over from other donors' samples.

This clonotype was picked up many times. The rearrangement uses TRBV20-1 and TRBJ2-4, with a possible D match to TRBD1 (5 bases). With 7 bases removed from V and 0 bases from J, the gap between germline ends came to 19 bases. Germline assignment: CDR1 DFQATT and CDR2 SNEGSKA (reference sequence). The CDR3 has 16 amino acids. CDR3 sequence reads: CSGEQEFFLAKNIQYF. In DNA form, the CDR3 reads TGCAGTGGGGAACAGGAATTCTTCTTAGCCAAAAACATTCAGTACTTC.

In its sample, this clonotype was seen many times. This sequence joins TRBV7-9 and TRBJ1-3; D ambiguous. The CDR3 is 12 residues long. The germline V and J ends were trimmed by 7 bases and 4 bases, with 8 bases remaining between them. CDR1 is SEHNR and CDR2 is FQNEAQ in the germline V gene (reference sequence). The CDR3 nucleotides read TGTGCCAGCACCGTCGGAGGAAACACCATATATTTT. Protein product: CASTVGGNTIYF.

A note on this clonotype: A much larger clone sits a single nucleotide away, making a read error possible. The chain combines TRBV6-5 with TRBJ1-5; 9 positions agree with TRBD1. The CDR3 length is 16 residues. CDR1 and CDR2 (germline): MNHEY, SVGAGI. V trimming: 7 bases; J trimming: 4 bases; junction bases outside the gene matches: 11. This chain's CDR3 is CASTPRDRAWNQPQHF. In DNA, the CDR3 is TGTGCCAGCACCCCTCGGGACAGGGCCTGGAATCAGCCCCAGCATTTT.

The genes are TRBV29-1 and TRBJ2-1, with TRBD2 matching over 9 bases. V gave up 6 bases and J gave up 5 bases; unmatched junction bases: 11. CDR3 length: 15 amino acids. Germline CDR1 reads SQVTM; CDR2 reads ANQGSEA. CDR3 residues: CSVGVPGLAHNEQFF. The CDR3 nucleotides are TGCAGCGTGGGGGTGCCGGGACTAGCCCACAATGAGCAGTTCTTC.

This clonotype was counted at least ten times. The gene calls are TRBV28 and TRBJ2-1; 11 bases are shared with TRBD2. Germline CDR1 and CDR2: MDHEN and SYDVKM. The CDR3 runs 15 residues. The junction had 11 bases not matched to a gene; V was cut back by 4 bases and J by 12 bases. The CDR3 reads CASSSPTSGGPRQFF. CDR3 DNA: TGTGCCAGCAGTTCCCCCACTAGCGGGGGTCCCCGGCAGTTCTTC.

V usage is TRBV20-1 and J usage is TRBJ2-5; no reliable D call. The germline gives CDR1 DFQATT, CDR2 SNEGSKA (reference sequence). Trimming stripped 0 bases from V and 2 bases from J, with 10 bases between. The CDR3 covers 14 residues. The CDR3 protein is CSARDPRNQETQYF. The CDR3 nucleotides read TGCAGTGCTAGAGACCCTAGGAATCAAGAGACCCAGTACTTC.

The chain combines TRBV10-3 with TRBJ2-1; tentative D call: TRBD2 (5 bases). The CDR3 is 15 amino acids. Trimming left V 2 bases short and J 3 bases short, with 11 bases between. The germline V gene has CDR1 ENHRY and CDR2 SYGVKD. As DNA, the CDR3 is TGTGCCATCAGTGAGGGCGGTGGAGGCTACAATGAGCAGTTCTTC. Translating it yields CAISEGGGGYNEQFF.

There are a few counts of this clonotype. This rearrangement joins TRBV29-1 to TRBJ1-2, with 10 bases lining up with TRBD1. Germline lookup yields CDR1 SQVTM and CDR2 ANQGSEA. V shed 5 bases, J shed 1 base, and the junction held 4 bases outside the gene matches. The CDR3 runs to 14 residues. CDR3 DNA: TGCAGCGTTTCGGACAGGGGGTTTAACTATGGCTACACCTTC. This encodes CSVSDRGFNYGYTF.

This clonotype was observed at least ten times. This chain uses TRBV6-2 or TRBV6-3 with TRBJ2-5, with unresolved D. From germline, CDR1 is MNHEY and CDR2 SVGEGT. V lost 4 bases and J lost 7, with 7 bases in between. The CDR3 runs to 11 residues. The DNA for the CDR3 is TGTGCCAGCAGTTCGGCAAGGACCCAGTACTTC. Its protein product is CASSSARTQYF.

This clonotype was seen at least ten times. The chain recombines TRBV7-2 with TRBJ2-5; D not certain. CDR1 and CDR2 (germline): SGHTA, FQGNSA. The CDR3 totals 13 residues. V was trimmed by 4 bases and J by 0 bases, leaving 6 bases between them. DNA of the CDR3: TGTGCCAGCAGCTGGTTATACCAAGAGACCCAGTACTTC. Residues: CASSWLYQETQYF.

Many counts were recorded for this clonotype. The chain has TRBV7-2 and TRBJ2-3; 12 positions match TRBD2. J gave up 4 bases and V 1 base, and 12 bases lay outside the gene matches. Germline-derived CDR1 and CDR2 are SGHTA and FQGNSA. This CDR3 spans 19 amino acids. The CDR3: CASSLGGLAGNSPPDTQYF. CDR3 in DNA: TGTGCCAGCAGCTTAGGCGGACTAGCGGGGAACTCACCCCCAGATACGCAGTATTTT.

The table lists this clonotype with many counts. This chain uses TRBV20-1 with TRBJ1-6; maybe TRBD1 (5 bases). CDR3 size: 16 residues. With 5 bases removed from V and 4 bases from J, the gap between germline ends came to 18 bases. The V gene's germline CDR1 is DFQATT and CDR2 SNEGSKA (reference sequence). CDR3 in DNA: TGCAGTGCTCGCCCCGGGGGAGTCCCTTATAATTCACCCCTCCACTTT. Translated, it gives CSARPGGVPYNSPLHF.

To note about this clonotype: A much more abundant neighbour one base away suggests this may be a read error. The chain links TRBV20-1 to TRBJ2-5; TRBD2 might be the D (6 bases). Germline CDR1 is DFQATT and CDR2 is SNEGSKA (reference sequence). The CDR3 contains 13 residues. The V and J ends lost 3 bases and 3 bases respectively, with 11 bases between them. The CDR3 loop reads CSARSWREETQYF. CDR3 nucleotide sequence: TGCAGTGCTAGGAGCTGGAGGGAAGAGACCCAGTACTTC.

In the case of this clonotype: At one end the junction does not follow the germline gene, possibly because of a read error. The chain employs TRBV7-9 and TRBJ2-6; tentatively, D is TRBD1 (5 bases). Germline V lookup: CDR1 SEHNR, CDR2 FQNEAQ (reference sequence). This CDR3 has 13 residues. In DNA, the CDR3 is TGTGCCAGCAGCCAGGTTGGGGCCAACGTCCTGCCTTTC. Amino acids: CASSQVGANVLPF.

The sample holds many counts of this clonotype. In DNA form, the CDR3 reads TGCAGTGCTAGGTCGACTGTGGGGAATGAGCAGTTCTTC. Residues: CSARSTVGNEQFF. The chain uses TRBV20-1 and TRBJ2-1; D is uncertain. The V and J ends lost 3 bases and 7 bases respectively, with 13 bases between them. Germline assignment: CDR1 DFQATT and CDR2 SNEGSKA (reference sequence). This CDR3 region has 13 residues.

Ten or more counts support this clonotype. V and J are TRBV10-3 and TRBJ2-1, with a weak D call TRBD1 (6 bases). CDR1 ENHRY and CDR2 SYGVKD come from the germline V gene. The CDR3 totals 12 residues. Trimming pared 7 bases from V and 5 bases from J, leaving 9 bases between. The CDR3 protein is CAIKNRDNEQFF. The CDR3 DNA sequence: TGTGCCATCAAAAACAGGGACAATGAGCAGTTCTTC.

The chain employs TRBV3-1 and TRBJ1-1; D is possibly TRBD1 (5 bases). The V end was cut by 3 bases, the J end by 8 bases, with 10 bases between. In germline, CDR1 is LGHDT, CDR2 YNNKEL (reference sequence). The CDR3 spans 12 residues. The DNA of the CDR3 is TGTGCCAGCAGCCACGAGGGGCAAGAAGCTTTCTTT. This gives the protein CASSHEGQEAFF.

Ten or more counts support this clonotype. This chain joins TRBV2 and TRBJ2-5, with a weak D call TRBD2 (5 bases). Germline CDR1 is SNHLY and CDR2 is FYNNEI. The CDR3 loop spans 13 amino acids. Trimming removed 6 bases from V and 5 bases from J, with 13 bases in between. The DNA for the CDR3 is TGTGCCAGCAGCGCCGCTAGAGGGGAGACCCAGTACTTC. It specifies CASSAARGETQYF.